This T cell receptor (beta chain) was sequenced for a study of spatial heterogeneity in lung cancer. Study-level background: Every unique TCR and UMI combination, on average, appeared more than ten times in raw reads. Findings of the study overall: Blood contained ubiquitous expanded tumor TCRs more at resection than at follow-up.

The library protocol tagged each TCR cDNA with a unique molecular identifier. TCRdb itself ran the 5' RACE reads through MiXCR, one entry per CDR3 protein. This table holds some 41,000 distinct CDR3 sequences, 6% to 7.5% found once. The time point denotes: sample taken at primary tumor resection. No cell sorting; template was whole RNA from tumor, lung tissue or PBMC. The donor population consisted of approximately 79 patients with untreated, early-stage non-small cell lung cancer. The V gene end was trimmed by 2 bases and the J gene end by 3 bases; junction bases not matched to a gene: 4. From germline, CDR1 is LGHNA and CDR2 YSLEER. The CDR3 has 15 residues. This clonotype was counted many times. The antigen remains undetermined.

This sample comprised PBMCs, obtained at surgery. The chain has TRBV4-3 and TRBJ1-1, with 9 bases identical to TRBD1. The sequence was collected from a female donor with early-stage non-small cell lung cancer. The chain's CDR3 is CASSQLTGGHTEAFF. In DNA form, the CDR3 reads TGCGCCAGCAGCCAACTGACAGGGGGGCACACTGAAGCTTTCTTT.